This TCR beta chain was recorded in a study of identical twins. The germline V gene has CDR1 SGHAT and CDR2 FQNNGV. V dropped 5 bases and J dropped 0 bases, with 32 bases sitting between them. The CDR3 extends over 21 amino acids. Study-level findings and limits: For cord blood, abundant beta clonotypes had fewer insertions, unlike memory repertoires, which showed none.

A note on this clonotype: Its antigen is undetermined.

TCRdb reprocessed the 5' RACE reads via MiXCR and lists one record per CDR3 protein. Of around 480,000 distinct CDR3 sequences listed, 12% to 15% are singletons. The same data also went into a second study, on yellow fever vaccine responses in identical twins.

The source of this sequence is a woman younger than 30 in good health. Sequencing used CD4+ T cells sorted from blood. The chain has TRBV11-2 and TRBJ2-7, with a weak D call TRBD2 (5 bases). CDR3 sequence (DNA): TGTGCCAGCAGCGCTATGGCCTCGGGCGTGACTACCTCTATCAGCTCCTACGAGCAGTACTTC. Translating it yields CASSAMASGVTTSISSYEQYF.